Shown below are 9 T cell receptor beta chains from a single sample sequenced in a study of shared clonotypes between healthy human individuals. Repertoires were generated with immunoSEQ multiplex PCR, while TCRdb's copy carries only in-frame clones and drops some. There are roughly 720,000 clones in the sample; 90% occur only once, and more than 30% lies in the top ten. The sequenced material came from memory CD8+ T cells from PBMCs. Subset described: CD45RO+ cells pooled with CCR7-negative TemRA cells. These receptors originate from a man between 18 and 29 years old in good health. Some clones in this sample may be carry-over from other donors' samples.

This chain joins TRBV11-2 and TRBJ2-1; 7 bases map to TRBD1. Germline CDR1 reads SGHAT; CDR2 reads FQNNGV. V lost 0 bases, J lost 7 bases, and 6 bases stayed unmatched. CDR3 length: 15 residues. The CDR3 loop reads CASSLDKGRGNEQFF. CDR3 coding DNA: TGTGCCAGCAGCTTAGATAAGGGCAGGGGGAATGAGCAGTTCTTC.

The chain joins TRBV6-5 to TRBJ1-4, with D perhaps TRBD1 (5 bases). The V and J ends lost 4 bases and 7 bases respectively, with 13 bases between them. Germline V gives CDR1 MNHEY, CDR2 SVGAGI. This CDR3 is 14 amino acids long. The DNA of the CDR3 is TGTGCCAGCAGTTTACAGGAGTGGCGTGAAAAACTGTTTTTT. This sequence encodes CASSLQEWREKLFF.

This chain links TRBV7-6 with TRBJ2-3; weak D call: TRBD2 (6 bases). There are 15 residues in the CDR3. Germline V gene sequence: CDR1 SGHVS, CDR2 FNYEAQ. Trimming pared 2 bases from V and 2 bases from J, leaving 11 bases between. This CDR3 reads CASSLLGLLTDTQYF. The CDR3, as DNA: TGTGCCAGCAGCTTACTAGGACTACTCACAGATACGCAGTATTTT.

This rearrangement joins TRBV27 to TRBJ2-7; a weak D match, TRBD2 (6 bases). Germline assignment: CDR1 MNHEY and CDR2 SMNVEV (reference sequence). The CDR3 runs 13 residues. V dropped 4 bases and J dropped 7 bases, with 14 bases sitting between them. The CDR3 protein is CASSYILGSEQYF. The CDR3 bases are TGTGCCAGCAGTTATATTCTCGGGAGTGAGCAGTACTTC.

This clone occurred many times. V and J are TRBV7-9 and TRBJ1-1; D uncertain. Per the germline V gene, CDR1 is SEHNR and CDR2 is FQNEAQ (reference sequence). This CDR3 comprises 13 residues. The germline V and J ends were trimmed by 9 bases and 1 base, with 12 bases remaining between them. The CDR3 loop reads CASNSIRNTEAFF. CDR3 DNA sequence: TGTGCCAGTAACAGTATTCGGAACACTGAAGCTTTCTTT.

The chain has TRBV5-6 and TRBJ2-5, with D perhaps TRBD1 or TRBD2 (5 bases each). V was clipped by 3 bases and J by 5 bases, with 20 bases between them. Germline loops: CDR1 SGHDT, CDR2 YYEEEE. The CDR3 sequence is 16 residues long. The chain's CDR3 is CASSYRDRATMETQYF. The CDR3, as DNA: TGTGCCAGCAGCTACCGGGACCGCGCGACAATGGAGACCCAGTACTTC.

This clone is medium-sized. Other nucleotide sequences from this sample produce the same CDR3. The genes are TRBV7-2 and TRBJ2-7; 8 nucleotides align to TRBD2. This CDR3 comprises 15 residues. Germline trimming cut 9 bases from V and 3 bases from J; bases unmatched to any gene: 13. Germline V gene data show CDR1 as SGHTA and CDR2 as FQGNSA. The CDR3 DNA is TGTGCCAGTGACTGGGCGGGAGGACCAAACTACGAGCAGTACTTC. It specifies CASDWAGGPNYEQYF.

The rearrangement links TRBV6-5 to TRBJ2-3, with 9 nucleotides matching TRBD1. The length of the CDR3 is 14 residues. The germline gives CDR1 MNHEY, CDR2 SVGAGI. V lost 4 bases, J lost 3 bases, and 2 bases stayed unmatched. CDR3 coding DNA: TGTGCCAGCAGTTGGACAGGGGCGACAGATACGCAGTATTTT. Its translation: CASSWTGATDTQYF.

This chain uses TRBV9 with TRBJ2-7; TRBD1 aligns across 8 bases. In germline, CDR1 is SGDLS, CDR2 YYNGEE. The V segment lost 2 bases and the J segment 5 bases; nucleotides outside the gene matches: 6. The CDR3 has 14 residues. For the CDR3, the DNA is TGTGCCAGCAGCGTTGGGGACAGGACTCACGAGCAGTACTTC. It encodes CASSVGDRTHEQYF.